This T cell receptor (beta chain) came from a study of cytomegalovirus exposure and HLA in healthy donors (dated by TCRdb to about 2017). In terms of the full investigation: An earlier analysis of under 600 of the donors reported 250 to 300 Gb of sequence data and around 110 million unique TCR beta sequences from around 200 million T cells. An early release that covered some 640 HLA-typed donors contained approximately 320 gigabases of sequencing data and around 80 million unique TCR sequences. Of the approximately 400 genotyped donors, 75% to 85% were placed in the genetic ancestry cluster associated with self-reported Caucasian donors. The study aimed to test whether signatures of past pathogen exposure could be identified by cataloging public T cell receptors. The study used immunosequencing to profile the T cell repertoires of more than 650 subjects and linked those repertoires to cytomegalovirus serostatus. A separate validation cohort of 100 to 150 different subjects was used in addition to the roughly 700-subject first cohort. The study combined high-throughput TCR immunosequencing, statistical association of individual TCRs with disease status, and machine learning to predict cytomegalovirus infection status. A later analysis re-examined previously published TCR beta repertoires from just over 650 donors and added high-resolution HLA genotyping to investigate patterns of TCR occurrence. Rather than drawing on any new phenotypic data, the later analysis identified candidate immune exposures from TCR beta sequences and the way those sequences occurred across donors. To decide whether each TCR beta V gene segment behaved as functional or pseudogenic, an earlier analysis of some 580 of the donors relied on high-throughput TCR beta sequencing. Donor age, sex, ethnicity and CMV serostatus were compiled together with the repertoire data. Genome-wide SNP genotypes for about 65% of the roughly 670 donors were used in a later genetic analysis, which treated that subset as a discovery cohort. Every repertoire in the discovery cohort had been generated on one and the same sequencing platform. HLA typing covered class I and class II loci at four-digit resolution. Typing coverage varied by locus: roughly 629-630 donors for A, B, C, DRB1 and DQB1; 500 to 550 for DQA1; around 610 for DPA1; roughly 450 for DPB1. A few DR-DQ haplotypes were treated as single units for association and clustering because of strong linkage in the cohort. Among 350 to 400 genotyped donors of the cohort, an average of about 240,000 unique TCR beta nucleotide sequences were sequenced per donor, roughly a sixth of them non-productive. On the study overall, not on this receptor specifically: It was suggested by the authors that the approach could potentially be generalized to other disease states and immunological phenotypes. In a later analysis, TCR association rates were found to vary across HLA loci, with the most associated TCRs seen for DRB1 alleles and the fewest for HLA-C alleles. The classifier was reported to diagnose cytomegalovirus status with high specificity and sensitivity in both the original cohort and the validation cohort. In this cohort, only TCR beta chains were sequenced, and detectable features were limited by the absence of alpha or paired-chain data. The earlier analysis of about 600 of the donors excluded some 15 rarely observed V segments, including chromosome 9 orphons, because counts were too low. The study gave a list of 150 to 200 TCR beta chains associated with cytomegalovirus. An association between a missense DCLRE1C variant and V-gene and J-gene trimming of TCR beta chains was found in a later genetic analysis and replicated in an independent cohort. Three of the identified cytomegalovirus-associated TCR beta chains were confirmed in vitro to be specific for cytomegalovirus antigens. A further reported finding was that TCR beta sequences accurately predicted the HLA-A and HLA-B alleles for most subjects in the first cohort. Across donors, most TCR sequences were observed very rarely, whereas some public TCRs were present in many individuals. In a later analysis, several top co-occurrence clusters were reported to appear linked to parvovirus B19, influenza, CMV and Epstein-Barr virus. In a later genetic analysis, fewer N-insertions in productive TCRs were reported among donors in an Asian-associated ancestry cluster than the 666-donor mean. In a later analysis, 16,951 TCR beta sequences were associated with specific HLA alleles at a false discovery rate of 0.05. The sequencing pipeline was judged likely to have produced a cluster of highly shared sequence variants as a technical artifact. In an earlier analysis of about 550 of the donors, most TCR beta V segments were observed in productive rearrangements about 87% or about 30% of the time, broadly matching IMGT annotations. Because HLA typing was missing for some donors at each locus, association tests included only the typed subset. Assigning TCR associations to individual alleles was difficult when HLA alleles, especially DR and DQ, strongly co-occurred. Roughly uniform sequencing depth across donors was assumed in presence/absence analyses, although this assumption may not hold. The only immune exposure information available for the cohort was CMV serostatus. Correlated functional status among segregating V segments might reflect linkage disequilibrium, but an unknown experimental factor could not be ruled out. A later analysis found that HLA-associated TCR beta chains were more clonally expanded and had lower generation probabilities than equally common non-associated chains. Some IMGT-functional V segments, including TRBV6-2 and TRBV6-3, could not be told apart with the 87-base-pair reads, so those segments were excluded. In a later analysis, most CMV-associated TCR beta chains were found to appear HLA-restricted, with HLA associations seemingly driven largely by CMV exposure.

The CDR3 numbers 21 residues from cysteine through phenylalanine. Only CDR3 DNA remains: 63 bases, in frame from the first base. Trimming costs V 3 bases and J 0 bases, and their ends lie 28 bases apart. As encoded in the germline V gene, CDR1 is SGDLS while CDR2 is YYNGEE. Libraries were made using the immunoSEQ multiplex PCR assay. The multiplex PCR relied on a mix of 60 forward primers for TCR Vbeta segments and 13 reverse primers for TCR Jbeta segments. The CDR3 region of rearranged TCR beta genes was amplified from genomic DNA by a multiplex PCR assay. The amplified TCR beta libraries were sequenced on the Illumina HiSeq System as 87-base-pair reads. As for the authors' bioinformatics: Across the 666 repertoires, a later analysis counted some 80 million unique TCR beta chains, around 10 million of which were shared by at least two donors. A nearest-neighbor algorithm error-corrected the raw reads and collapsed the reads into unique sequences, merging closely related sequences to remove PCR and sequencing errors. To assign V, D and J gene segments, CDR3 sequences were aligned to IMGT reference sequences. Each retained sequence needed at least a six-nucleotide match to both a V gene segment and a J gene segment. Rearrangements were called productive when the CDR3 lacked stop codons and stayed in frame with V and J; all others were non-productive. Following IMGT convention, CDR3 was defined as the stretch from the second conserved V-encoded cysteine to the conserved J-encoded phenylalanine. The earlier analysis of about 610 of the donors excluded any sequence lacking an unambiguous match to a single V gene segment. An earlier analysis of fewer than 750 of the donors called V segments functional above 56.7% productive rearrangements and segregating when the between-donor standard deviation exceeded 5%. A statistical classification framework was built to diagnose cytomegalovirus status from the catalog of TCR beta chain sequences. A later analysis assigned V and J genes by comparing TCR nucleotide sequences with IMGT/GENE-DB human TR gene sequences. A later analysis assigned CDR3 sequences and most-parsimonious VDJ recombination scenarios with the TCRdist pipeline. In a later analysis, each TCR beta chain was defined by its CDR3 amino acid sequence together with its V-gene family, and reads lacking a unique V-gene family were excluded. In a later analysis, fewer than 650 highly shared, low-generation-probability nucleotide sequences were removed to address suspected cross-contamination and a sequencing artifact. For each public chain, a later analysis derived a clonal expansion index from normalized ranks of inferred template counts within each repertoire. In a later analysis, generation probabilities were computed with a VDJ recombination model fitted to out-of-frame rearrangements, and the resulting probabilities were checked against IGoR. In a later analysis, TCR-TCR, TCR-HLA and TCR-CMV co-occurrence was scored with hypergeometric tests, and a repertoire-size bias correction was applied to TCR pairs. To estimate false discovery rates, a later analysis permuted the HLA or CMV assignments 20 times. In a later analysis, co-occurring TCRs were grouped with DBSCAN, and TCRdist sequence similarity was added when clustering was performed within HLA-allele-positive subsets. For co-occurrence clustering, repertoires with fewer than 30,000 or more than 120,000 public chains were excluded, along with roughly 5 repertoires with anomalous nucleotide sharing. TCRdb re-hosts the immuneACCESS table, in-frame sequences only. Its copies lack some clones; in the studies checked, an unresolved V gene accounts for under half of them, and the cause for the rest is not known. V, J and clone size derive from that table, while D and trimming were established from the DNA sequence. The sample's table covers around 160,000 clones. Clones ranked in the top ten supply approximately 1.5% of the sample.

In total, approximately 700 healthy bone marrow donors made up the cohort. Cohort members were all nominally healthy when sampled, although unrecorded immune exposures were likely present. The donor tested CMV seronegative, placing the donor among the 300 to 450 seronegative members of the cohort. Each donor provided a peripheral blood sample, and peripheral blood mononuclear cells were used for TCR beta sequencing. Genomic DNA extraction from the blood cell samples was performed with the Qiagen DNeasy Blood Extraction Kit. Points on this clone: Its antigen specificity is not known.

Recombination joined TRBV9 with TRBJ1-5, and perhaps TRBD1 as D gene, on 6 matching bases. Material: PBMCs. The clonotype comes from a woman in her fifties or sixties in good health and CMV-seronegative. The CDR3 reads as follows: CASSGQEANRQGTNSNQPQHF. The DNA reads TGTGCCAGCAGCGGACAGGAGGCTAATAGGCAGGGGACTAATAGCAATCAGCCCCAGCATTTT.